What follows is one T cell receptor (beta chain) and its context. This clone was found once. Its cognate antigen has yet to be identified. The sample holds no much larger clone one base away, and base qualities are not on file. The CDR3 starts with the cysteine, ends with the phenylalanine, and has 14 residues. Only CDR3 DNA is held: 42 bases, read in frame from base 1. The V end loses 3 bases and the J end loses 1 base, and a stretch of 9 bases separates them. Reading the germline V gene gives CDR1 SGHTA and CDR2 FQGNSA. In total, approximately 700 healthy bone marrow donors made up the cohort. At the time of sampling, all cohort members were nominally healthy, though unrecorded immune exposures were likely present. Of the 670 or so cohort members, roughly 300 had positive CMV serostatus and just over 350 had negative CMV serostatus, and CMV serostatus was not recorded for the donor. A peripheral blood sample was provided by each donor, and peripheral blood mononuclear cells were used for TCR beta sequencing. Genomic DNA extraction from the blood cell samples was performed with the Qiagen DNeasy Blood Extraction Kit.

The entry originates in a study of cytomegalovirus exposure and HLA in healthy donors (dated by TCRdb to 2016 to 2017). Looking at the study overall: An earlier analysis of roughly 630 of the donors reported 250 to 300 Gb of sequence data and 100 million to 140 million unique TCR beta sequences from some 180 million T cells. Approximately 300 gigabases of sequencing data and around 87 million unique TCR sequences were included in an early release covering 550 to 650 HLA-typed donors. Of the approximately 400 genotyped donors, approximately 80% fell in the genetic ancestry cluster associated with self-reported Caucasian donors. The study aimed to test whether signatures of past pathogen exposure could be identified by cataloging public T cell receptors. The T cell repertoires of under 750 subjects were profiled by immunosequencing and related to cytomegalovirus serostatus. In addition to the first cohort of 666 subjects, a separate validation cohort of 120 different subjects was used. High-throughput TCR immunosequencing, statistical association of individual TCRs with disease status, and machine learning were combined to predict cytomegalovirus infection status. In a later analysis, previously published TCR beta repertoires from more than 500 donors were re-analyzed and high-resolution HLA genotyping was added so that TCR occurrence patterns could be studied. Rather than drawing on any new phenotypic data, the later analysis identified candidate immune exposures from TCR beta sequences and the way those sequences occurred across donors. In an earlier analysis of over 550 of the donors, high-throughput TCR beta sequencing was used to judge whether each TCR beta V gene segment behaved as functional or pseudogenic. Donor age, sex, ethnicity and CMV serostatus were compiled alongside the repertoire data. In a later genetic analysis, genome-wide SNP genotypes for about 55% of the 666 donors were used, and that subset was treated as a discovery cohort. Every discovery cohort repertoire had been produced on one sequencing platform. HLA typing covered class I and class II loci at four-digit resolution. The number of typed donors differed by locus: about 620-640 for A, B, C, DRB1 and DQB1; some 500 for DQA1; roughly 600 for DPA1; and about 450 for DPB1. Four or five DR-DQ haplotypes were handled as single units for association and clustering because linkage in the cohort was strong. Among a few hundred genotyped donors of the cohort, an average of around 240,000 unique TCR beta nucleotide sequences were sequenced per donor, approximately 20% of them non-productive.

Study-wide findings and limitations: In a later analysis, most CMV-associated TCR beta chains were found to appear HLA-restricted, with HLA associations seemingly driven largely by CMV exposure. HLA typing was unavailable for some donors at each locus, so association tests used only the typed subset. A later genetic analysis associated a missense DCLRE1C variant with V-gene and J-gene trimming of TCR beta chains, and an independent cohort replicated the association. Only TCR beta chains were sequenced in this cohort, and the absence of alpha or paired-chain data limited detectable features. A group of highly shared sequence variants was considered likely to be a technical artifact of the sequencing pipeline. A further reported finding was that TCR beta sequences accurately predicted the HLA-A and HLA-B alleles for most subjects in the first cohort. A later analysis reported that several top co-occurrence clusters appeared linked to parvovirus B19, influenza, CMV and Epstein-Barr virus. The only immune exposure information available for the cohort was CMV serostatus. At a false discovery rate of 0.05, a later analysis linked 15,000 to 20,000 TCR beta sequences to specific HLA alleles. Some IMGT-functional V segments, including TRBV6-2 and TRBV6-3, could not be told apart with the 87-base-pair reads, so those segments were excluded. Correlated functional status among segregating V segments might be attributable to linkage disequilibrium, but an unknown experimental factor could not be ruled out. The classifier was reported to diagnose cytomegalovirus status with high specificity and sensitivity in both the original and validation cohorts. Strong co-occurrence of HLA alleles, especially DR and DQ, made assigning TCR associations to individual alleles difficult. Because counts were too low, about 17 rarely observed V segments, including chromosome 9 orphons, were excluded from the earlier analysis of around 590 of the donors. According to a later genetic analysis, donors in an Asian-associated ancestry cluster had fewer N-insertions in productive TCRs than the roughly 670-donor mean. It was suggested by the authors that the approach could potentially be generalized to other disease states and immunological phenotypes. A total of about 150 TCR beta chains were listed by the study as associated with cytomegalovirus. In an earlier analysis of approximately 590 of the donors, most TCR beta V segments were observed in productive rearrangements about 90% or about 30% of the time, broadly matching IMGT annotations. Compared with equally common non-associated chains, HLA-associated TCR beta chains in a later analysis were more clonally expanded and had lower generation probabilities. A few of the identified cytomegalovirus-associated TCR beta chains were confirmed in vitro to be specific for cytomegalovirus antigens. Most TCR sequences were observed very rarely across donors, whereas some public TCRs were present in many individuals. The presence/absence analyses assumed that sequencing depth was roughly uniform across donors, and that assumption may not be true. In a later analysis, the rate of TCR association differed among HLA loci, with DRB1 alleles having the most associated TCRs and HLA-C alleles having the fewest.

The library came from the immunoSEQ multiplex PCR assay. For the multiplex PCR, a mixture combining 60 forward primers for TCR Vbeta segments and 13 reverse primers for TCR Jbeta segments was used. The CDR3 region of rearranged TCR beta genes was amplified from genomic DNA with a multiplex PCR assay. Amplified TCR beta libraries were sequenced as 87-base-pair reads on the Illumina HiSeq System. As for the authors' bioinformatics: A later analysis counted approximately 76 million unique TCR beta chains across the 600 to 850 repertoires, and some 11 million of these chains were shared by at least two donors. Raw reads were error-corrected and collapsed into unique sequences with a nearest-neighbor algorithm that merged closely related sequences to remove PCR and sequencing errors. Alignment of CDR3 sequences to IMGT reference sequences was used to assign V, D and J gene segments. For a sequence to be retained, at least a six-nucleotide match to both a V gene segment and a J gene segment was required. Rearrangements were classified as productive when the CDR3 lacked stop codons and remained in frame with V and J, and all other rearrangements were classified as non-productive. CDR3 was defined by IMGT convention, running from the second conserved V-encoded cysteine to the conserved J-encoded phenylalanine. Sequences without an unambiguous match to a single V gene segment were excluded from the earlier analysis of 450 to 650 of the donors. In an earlier analysis of 587 of the donors, a V segment was called functional when productive rearrangements were above 56.7%, and segregating when the standard deviation between donors exceeded 5%. A statistical classification framework was developed to diagnose cytomegalovirus status using the catalog of TCR beta chain sequences. A later analysis assigned V and J genes by comparing TCR nucleotide sequences with IMGT/GENE-DB human TR gene sequences. Using the TCRdist pipeline, a later analysis assigned CDR3 sequences along with most-parsimonious VDJ recombination scenarios. In a later analysis, each TCR beta chain was defined by its CDR3 amino acid sequence together with its V-gene family, and reads lacking a unique V-gene family were excluded. A later analysis removed 500 to 650 highly shared, low-generation-probability nucleotide sequences to deal with suspected cross-contamination and a sequencing artifact. For each public chain, a later analysis derived a clonal expansion index from normalized ranks of inferred template counts within each repertoire. In a later analysis, generation probabilities were computed using a VDJ recombination model fitted to out-of-frame rearrangements, and the results were checked against IGoR. In a later analysis, TCR-TCR, TCR-HLA and TCR-CMV co-occurrence was scored with hypergeometric tests, and a repertoire-size bias correction was applied to TCR pairs. To estimate false discovery rates, a later analysis permuted the HLA or CMV assignments 20 times. In a later analysis, co-occurring TCRs were grouped using DBSCAN, with TCRdist sequence similarity added in when clustering inside HLA-allele-positive subsets. Repertoires with fewer than 30,000 or more than 120,000 public chains, plus five repertoires with anomalous nucleotide sharing, were excluded from co-occurrence clustering. TCRdb limited this immuneACCESS table to in-frame rearrangements with V and J called. A share of clones is missing; checked studies link under half to unresolved V genes, and the rest is unexplained. V and J calls and clone size follow that table, whereas D and trimming were derived from the DNA. Recorded for this sample are roughly 140,000 clones; roughly 83% of them occurred a single time. Of the sample, 3.5% falls within the top ten clones.

Material: PBMCs. The rearranged segments are TRBV7-2 and TRBJ2-5; the best D guess is TRBD1, with 5 bases matching. This TCR was recovered from a human donor in good health. For the CDR3, the sequence is CASSFRQTQETQYF. The DNA reads TGTGCCAGCAGCTTTCGACAGACCCAAGAGACCCAGTACTTC.